The 28 T cell receptor beta chains listed next were all sequenced from one sample in a study of breast tumors, draining lymph nodes, adjacent tissues (TCRdb year 2016). Lymph node samples came from the axillary draining lymph nodes of breast cancer patients. Libraries came from multiplex PCR. The instrument was an Illumina HiSeq 2000. Using fastp trimming at Q25 and MiXCR clonotype assembly, TCRdb reanalyzed the public sequencing data and kept in-frame beta chains. Rows are combined by CDR3 protein, so each entry shows the most common genes and DNA. The sample yields approximately 300,000 distinct CDR3 sequences; 30% to 35% were counted once. About 1.2% of the sample is in the top ten clones. Sequencing was performed on axillary lymph node tissue. These receptors were collected from a female donor with breast cancer. Some clones in this sample may be carry-over from other donors' samples.

Worth noting for this clonotype: This may arise from a read error, as a much more abundant clone is one base away. This rearrangement joins TRBV7-9 to TRBJ2-7; 7 positions match TRBD1. The CDR3 spans 16 residues. Per the germline V gene, CDR1 is SEHNR and CDR2 is FQNEAQ (reference sequence). The CDR3 sequence: CASSQDTGQHLYEQYF. CDR3 nucleotides: TGCGCCAGCAGCCAAGATACGGGACAGCATCTCTACGAGCAGTACTTC.

The chain joins TRBV24-1 to TRBJ1-5; 9 nucleotides align to TRBD1. The CDR3 extends over 15 amino acids. V was clipped by 7 bases and J by 7 bases; unmatched bases: 10. CDR1 is KGHDR and CDR2 is SFDVKD in the germline V gene. As DNA, the CDR3 is TGTGCCACCAGCATTCTCGGACAGGGGAAACAGCCCCAGCATTTT. Its protein is CATSILGQGKQPQHF.

The V gene is TRBV4-1, the J gene TRBJ1-1, with D unresolved. Germline V gene data show CDR1 as MGHRA and CDR2 as YSYEKL. V shed 4 bases and J shed 8 bases, with 11 bases lying between them. This CDR3 has 12 amino acids. CDR3 bases: TGCGCCAGCAGCCGAGGCAACGGGGAAGCTTTCTTT. This encodes CASSRGNGEAFF.

Ten or more counts support this clonotype. The chain recombines TRBV4-3 with TRBJ1-3; D gene ambiguous. The germline V gene encodes CDR1 LGHNA and CDR2 YSLEER. The CDR3 is 14 residues long. Trimming shortened V by 3 bases and J by 0 bases, and 6 bases separated the two germline ends. The CDR3 spells CASSQVNSGNTIYF. CDR3 bases: TGCGCCAGCAGCCAGGTCAACTCTGGAAACACCATATATTTT.

The table lists this clonotype with many counts. The V call is TRBV6-4, the J call TRBJ2-1; TRBD1 agrees at 7 bases. This CDR3 has 13 amino acids. V was clipped by 4 bases and J by 12 bases; unmatched bases: 9. The germline V gene encodes CDR1 MRHNA and CDR2 SNTAGT. In DNA, the CDR3 is TGTGCCAGCAGTGCCTTCCGGGGACAGACGCAGTTCTTC. It codes for CASSAFRGQTQFF.

This clonotype was detected many times. The chain combines TRBV2 with TRBJ1-5; D uncertain. This CDR3 contains 16 residues. The germline V gene encodes CDR1 SNHLY and CDR2 FYNNEI. The V end lost 2 bases, the J end lost 4 bases, and 15 bases lay between the germline ends. The CDR3 loop is CASSESQESLNQPQHF. In DNA, the CDR3 is TGTGCCAGCAGTGAATCCCAGGAGAGCTTAAATCAGCCCCAGCATTTT.

This clonotype appeared a few times. The genes are TRBV6-1 and TRBJ2-1; perhaps TRBD2 as D (5 bases). V gave up 5 bases and J gave up 1 base, with 12 bases separating them. Germline CDR1 and CDR2: MNHNS and SASEGT. The CDR3 extends over 15 amino acids. This CDR3 is CASSFGLNSYNEQFF. CDR3 bases: TGTGCCAGCAGTTTTGGACTGAATTCCTACAATGAGCAGTTCTTC.

This clonotype occurred a few times. With a much larger clone just one base away, this may be a read error. This sequence joins TRBV12-3 or TRBV12-4 and TRBJ2-7; D not resolved. There are 12 residues in the CDR3. With 1 base removed from V and 7 bases from J, the gap between germline ends came to 8 bases. CDR3: CASSLGVREQYF. CDR3 nucleotide sequence: TGTGCCAGCAGTTTAGGTGTGCGGGAGCAGTACTTC.

In this sample, this clonotype turned up many times. The chain has TRBV5-1 and TRBJ1-3; TRBD1 might be the D (5 bases). V lost 0 bases and J 0 bases, leaving 16 bases between the germline ends. CDR3 length: 18 amino acids. Germline CDR1 reads SGHRS; CDR2 reads YFSETQ. The CDR3 sequence: CASSLAPFGQGSGNTIYF. The CDR3 nucleotides read TGCGCCAGCAGCTTGGCACCGTTTGGGCAGGGCTCTGGAAACACCATATATTTT.

The chain recombines TRBV27 with TRBJ2-7; D gene unclear. The CDR3 length is 12 residues. V lost 6 bases and J 1 base, leaving 7 bases between the germline ends. Germline lookup yields CDR1 MNHEY and CDR2 SMNVEV (reference sequence). CDR3 bases: TGTGCCAGCAGCGGCCCTTCCTACGAGCAGTACTTC. This gives the protein CASSGPSYEQYF.

Of note for this clonotype: This sequence may be a read error, since a much larger clone differs from it by one base. The CDR3 does not close with the conserved phenylalanine or tryptophan, likely indicating a read error. The chain is built from TRBV30 and TRBJ1-3; D is possibly TRBD1 (6 bases). Germline CDR1 reads GTSNPN; CDR2 reads SVGIG (reference sequence). The CDR3 has 13 residues. Trimming stripped 2 bases from V and 3 bases from J, with 8 bases between. This CDR3 is CAWSYRDGNTIYS. CDR3 bases: TGTGCCTGGAGTTACAGGGATGGAAACACCATATATTCT.

This clonotype has ten or more counts. The chain links TRBV19 to TRBJ2-3; 8 positions agree with TRBD2. The CDR3 totals 16 residues. V shed 3 bases and J 8 bases; nucleotides not matched to a gene: 13. Germline CDR1 LNHDA, CDR2 SQIVND (reference sequence). DNA of the CDR3: TGTGCCAGTAGTATTGGAGCAGCGGGAGCTTTTGGTACGCAGTATTTT. It translates to CASSIGAAGAFGTQYF.

This clonotype was detected ten times or more. The chain is built from TRBV10-2 and TRBJ2-5, with a possible D match to TRBD2 (6 bases). Trimming stripped 5 bases from V and 2 bases from J, with 15 bases between. The length of the CDR3 is 15 residues. In germline, CDR1 is WSHSY, CDR2 SAAADI. CDR3 region: CASSKTSLLQETQYF. CDR3 coding DNA: TGCGCCAGCAGTAAGACTAGTCTCCTTCAAGAGACCCAGTACTTC.

This clonotype was seen many times. The genes are TRBV4-2 and TRBJ1-4; a weak D match, TRBD1 (5 bases). V lost 1 base, J lost 4 bases, and 7 bases lay in between. The germline V gene encodes CDR1 LGHNA and CDR2 YNFKEQ. This CDR3 region has 14 residues. CDR3 region: CASSQVGGNEKLFF. CDR3 coding DNA: TGTGCCAGCAGCCAAGTCGGGGGTAATGAAAAACTGTTTTTT.

This clonotype was seen at least ten times. The chain links TRBV7-8 to TRBJ2-7, with D perhaps matching TRBD2 (5 bases). In germline, CDR1 is SGHVS, CDR2 FQNEAQ. The CDR3 spans 14 residues. Trimming removed 5 bases at V and 3 bases at J, with 14 bases between. The chain's CDR3 is CASSGGILDYEQYF. CDR3 coding DNA: TGTGCCAGCAGCGGTGGGATACTAGACTACGAGCAGTACTTC.

The chain couples TRBV24-1 to TRBJ2-2; a possible D gene is TRBD2 (7 bases). V gave up 6 bases and J gave up 17 bases, with 30 bases separating them. Germline V lookup: CDR1 KGHDR, CDR2 SFDVKD. The CDR3 extends over 16 amino acids. CDR3 loop: CATSMPRIKHRGAVFF. CDR3 bases: TGTGCCACCAGTATGCCAAGGATTAAACACCGGGGGGCTGTTTTTTTT.

This rearrangement joins TRBV20-1 to TRBJ1-4; D is ambiguous. The CDR3 covers 13 residues. Germline V gives CDR1 DFQATT, CDR2 SNEGSKA (reference sequence). V was shortened by 6 bases and J by 8 bases, with 16 bases between the two germline ends. The CDR3 loop is CSASSPGNEKLFF. CDR3 nucleotides: TGCAGTGCCAGCTCACCGGGCAACGAAAAACTGTTTTTT.

This clonotype was detected ten times or more. The chain is built from TRBV4-3 and TRBJ1-3, with no clear D. The CDR3 covers 16 residues. Looked up from germline, CDR1 is LGHNA and CDR2 is YSLEER. V lost 0 bases, J lost 0 bases, and 9 bases lay in between. The CDR3 bases are TGCGCCAGCAGCCAAGATTTAGCAAACTCTGGAAACACCATATATTTT. Translation: CASSQDLANSGNTIYF.

This clonotype was found many times. The chain couples TRBV20-1 to TRBJ2-3, with D possibly matching TRBD2 (5 bases). Between the trimmed V and J ends, which lost 3 bases and 0 bases, there was a span of 10 bases. Germline loops: CDR1 DFQATT, CDR2 SNEGSKA (reference sequence). This CDR3 contains 14 residues. The CDR3 here is CSARGGLSTDTQYF. The CDR3 bases are TGCAGTGCTAGGGGCGGGCTAAGCACAGATACGCAGTATTTT.

Ten or more counts support this clonotype. The chain combines TRBV30 with TRBJ1-5, with a tentative D call TRBD1 (6 bases). The CDR3 totals 14 residues. V was cut by 1 base and J by 4 bases, with 11 bases left in between. Germline CDR1 GTSNPN, CDR2 SVGIG (reference sequence). CDR3 sequence (DNA): TGTGCCTGGAGTGAAGGGGGAGGGAATCAGCCCCAGCATTTT. Amino acids: CAWSEGGGNQPQHF. Complete variable domain (other parts from reference TRBV30 and TRBJ1-5): SQTIHQWPATLVQPVGSPLSLECTVEGTSNPNLYWYRQAAGRGLQLLFYSVGIGQISSEVPQNLSASRPQDRQFILSSKKLLLSDSGFYLCAWSEGGGNQPQHFGDGTRLSIL.

This clonotype has just a few counts. The V and J genes are TRBV20-1 and TRBJ1-2; a weak D match, TRBD1 (6 bases). Germline assignment: CDR1 DFQATT and CDR2 SNEGSKA (reference sequence). The CDR3 extends over 8 amino acids. Trimming pared 6 bases from V and 14 bases from J, leaving 10 bases between. In DNA, the CDR3 is TGCAGTGCCGGGGGCCAAACCTTC. Encoded protein: CSAGGQTF.

At least ten counts were recorded for this clonotype. The chain recombines TRBV12-3 or TRBV12-4 with TRBJ2-1; D is perhaps TRBD2 (6 bases). V was shortened by 5 bases and J by 6 bases, with 20 bases between the two germline ends. The CDR3 totals 16 residues. The CDR3 bases are TGTGCCAGCAGTGCAACTACGGGAGCGGGTCTCAATGAGCAGTTCTTC. This sequence encodes CASSATTGAGLNEQFF.

J is TRBJ2-1 and V is TRBV30, with D possibly matching TRBD2 (5 bases). V shed 3 bases and J shed 9 bases, with 15 bases lying between them. The CDR3 consists of 13 residues. CDR1 is GTSNPN, CDR2 SVGIG, per germline (reference sequence). Written as DNA, the CDR3 is TGTGCCTGGAGCCCTACTAGTAAGGGTGAGCAGTTCTTC. As protein: CAWSPTSKGEQFF.

This clonotype was seen ten or more times. V and J are TRBV13 and TRBJ1-2, with unresolved D. The V end was cut by 5 bases, the J end by 3 bases, with 13 bases between. The CDR3 is 14 amino acids. Germline CDR1 is PRHDT and CDR2 is FYEKMQ (reference sequence). The CDR3 sequence: CASSPRREYYGYTF. DNA for the CDR3: TGTGCCAGCAGCCCAAGACGAGAGTACTATGGCTACACCTTC.

This clonotype appeared many times. The V call is TRBV7-3, the J call TRBJ2-3; 9 nucleotides agree with TRBD2. V was clipped by 2 bases and J by 0 bases; unmatched bases: 3. The CDR3 is 16 amino acids. CDR1 and CDR2 from the germline V gene are SGHTA and FQGTGA. CDR3 amino acids: CASSLLAGVSTDTQYF. CDR3 DNA sequence: TGTGCCAGCAGCTTATTAGCGGGAGTAAGCACAGATACGCAGTATTTT.

This clonotype was seen at least ten times. The CDR3 bases are TGCAGTGCTAGGACTGTATGGGGCACAGATACGCAGTATTTT. This gives the protein CSARTVWGTDTQYF. The rearrangement uses TRBV20-1 and TRBJ2-3, with D unresolved. This CDR3 region has 14 residues. Trimming stripped 3 bases from V and 1 base from J, with 11 bases between. The V gene's germline CDR1 is DFQATT and CDR2 SNEGSKA (reference sequence).

This clonotype was counted many times. This sequence joins TRBV30 and TRBJ1-4; a possible D gene is TRBD1 (6 bases). Germline V lookup: CDR1 GTSNPN, CDR2 SVGIG (reference sequence). With 7 bases removed from V and 7 bases from J, the gap between germline ends came to 13 bases. The CDR3 totals 12 residues. For the CDR3, the DNA is TGTGCCTCCAGGGGTGATGGTGAAAAACTGTTTTTT. This codes for CASRGDGEKLFF.

This clonotype was observed at least ten times. The V gene is TRBV5-8, the J gene TRBJ1-3; D remains unclear. Germline V gene lookup returns CDR1 SGHTS and CDR2 YDEGEE. The CDR3 runs 15 residues. Trimming took off 0 bases at V and 0 bases at J, with 7 bases between the two ends. Here the CDR3 reads CASSLDGNSGNTIYF. In DNA, the CDR3 is TGTGCCAGCAGCTTGGATGGCAACTCTGGAAACACCATATATTTT. Together with reference TRBV5-8 and TRBJ1-3, the CDR3 gives the full variable domain: EAGVTQSPTHLIKTRGQQATLRCSPISGHTSVYWYQQALGLGLQFLLWYDEGEERNRGNFPPRFSGRQFPNYSSELNVNALELEDSALYLCASSLDGNSGNTIYFGEGSWLTVV.